The T cell receptor beta chain described here comes from a study of cytomegalovirus exposure and HLA in healthy donors. The PCR employed 60 Vbeta primers together with 13 Jbeta primers. TCRdb's copy holds only in-frame clones and misses some; the assay was immunoSEQ multiplex PCR. The sample records 150,000 to 200,000 clones, approximately 85% being singletons. The CDR3 is 14 amino acids. J was trimmed by 3 bases and V by 1 base; bases with no gene match: 3. The V gene's germline CDR1 is GTSNPN and CDR2 SVGIG (reference sequence). Notes on the study in general: In a later analysis, HLA-associated TCR beta chains were more clonally expanded than equally common others. Indistinguishable V segments such as TRBV6-2 and TRBV6-3 were excluded. Some 150 TCR beta chains were listed as cytomegalovirus-associated.

Points on this clone: Antigen unknown.

Donors had nominal health at sampling but likely had unrecorded immune exposures. This TCR was recovered from a girl aged 2 to 10 in good health and CMV-seropositive. The V and J genes are TRBV30 and TRBJ2-3; 8 positions match TRBD1. Sequences were obtained from PBMCs. The DNA for the CDR3 is TGTGCCTGGAGTGACGACAGGGGAACAGATACGCAGTATTTT. It encodes CAWSDDRGTDTQYF.